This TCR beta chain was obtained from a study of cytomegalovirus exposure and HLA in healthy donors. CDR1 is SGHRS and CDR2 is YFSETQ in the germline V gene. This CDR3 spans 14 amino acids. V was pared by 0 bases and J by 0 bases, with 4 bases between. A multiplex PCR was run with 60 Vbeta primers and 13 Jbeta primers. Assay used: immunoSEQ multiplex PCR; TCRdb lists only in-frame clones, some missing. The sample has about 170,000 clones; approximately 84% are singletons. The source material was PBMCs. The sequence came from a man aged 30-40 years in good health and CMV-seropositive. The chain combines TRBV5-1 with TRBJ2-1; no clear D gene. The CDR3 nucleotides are TGCGCCAGCAGCTTGGGCGGCTCCTACAATGAGCAGTTCTTC. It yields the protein CASSLGGSYNEQFF.